Listed below are T cell receptor beta chains from one sample, sequenced in a study of control samples from healthy donors and cancer patients. The data were produced by immunoSEQ multiplex PCR, yet TCRdb's version contains in-frame clones alone and is incomplete. The table lists roughly 200,000 clones, 85% to 95% of them singletons, with 1.5% in the top ten. Material for sequencing was blood. These TCRs come from a man aged 45-65 years in good health. Both conserved end residues are part of each CDR3. Fields, in order: V gene, clone size, D gene, J gene, CDR3 protein, CDR3 DNA. D genes are given only for firm matches. Expanded clones are given a class, and other clones once, few, many or no size at all.

TRBV28	NA	NA	TRBJ2-7	CASSWTNYEQYF	TGTGCCAGCAGTTGGACAAACTACGAGCAGTACTTC
TRBV18	NA	NA	TRBJ1-3	CASSPPSPGNTIYF	TGTGCCAGCTCACCACCGTCTCCAGGAAACACCATATATTTT
TRBV10-2	NA	TRBD1	TRBJ1-3	CASSEFLDRGNTIYF	TGCGCCAGCAGTGAGTTCCTGGACAGGGGAAACACCATATATTTT
TRBV7-6	NA	NA	TRBJ1-5	CASSHRGSNQPQHF	TGTGCCAGCAGCCACCGGGGATCGAATCAGCCCCAGCATTTT
TRBV3-1/TRBV3-2	NA	NA	TRBJ2-5	CASSPMGSSQGGTQYF	TGTGCCAGCAGCCCCATGGGGTCCTCACAAGGGGGGACCCAGTACTTC
TRBV6-2/TRBV6-3	NA	TRBD1	TRBJ1-2	CASSYRDRGYGYTF	TGTGCCAGCAGTTACCGCGACAGGGGATATGGCTACACCTTC
TRBV4-3	NA	NA	TRBJ2-2	CASSQVPVGTTGELFF	TGCGCCAGCAGCCAAGTCCCGGTGGGGACCACCGGGGAGCTGTTTTTT
TRBV12-3/TRBV12-4	NA	NA	TRBJ1-4	CASRGATNEKLFF	TGTGCCAGCCGCGGTGCAACTAATGAAAAACTGTTTTTT
TRBV5-1	NA	TRBD1	TRBJ1-6	CARLRDRDNSPLHF	TGCGCCAGACTCCGAGACAGGGATAATTCACCCCTCCACTTT
TRBV2	few	NA	TRBJ1-2	CASSGQVGTVYGYTF	TGTGCCAGCAGTGGTCAAGTCGGGACGGTCTATGGCTACACCTTC
TRBV28	NA	NA	TRBJ1-1	CASSFRTRGGHEAFF	TGTGCCAGCAGTTTTCGGACCAGGGGAGGCCACGAAGCTTTCTTT
TRBV28	NA	TRBD1	TRBJ2-1	CASSQGTGEPYNEQFF	TGTGCCAGCAGCCAAGGCACAGGGGAACCCTACAATGAGCAGTTCTTC
TRBV19	NA	TRBD1	TRBJ1-2	CASSDRDYGYTF	TGTGCCAGTAGCGACAGGGACTATGGCTACACCTTC
TRBV5-8	NA	NA	TRBJ2-1	CASSLFRPANEQFF	TGTGCCAGCAGCTTGTTTAGGCCGGCCAATGAGCAGTTCTTC
TRBV24-1	NA	NA	TRBJ1-1	CATSDSGFTEAFF	TGTGCCACCAGTGACTCGGGGTTCACTGAAGCTTTCTTT
TRBV5-1	NA	NA	TRBJ1-4	CASSPRPTNEKLFF	TGCGCCAGCAGCCCTCGGCCAACTAATGAAAAACTGTTTTTT
TRBV6-2/TRBV6-3	NA	TRBD2	TRBJ2-5	CASSTARGGKGETQYF	TGTGCCAGCAGCACGGCCCGGGGGGGAAAGGGAGAGACCCAGTACTTC
TRBV7-2	NA	NA	TRBJ1-5	CASSLAGRPQHF	TGTGCCAGCAGCTTAGCTGGCCGGCCCCAGCATTTT
TRBV6-5	NA	TRBD2	TRBJ2-2	CSSGADTGELFF	TGCTCTAGCGGGGCGGACACCGGGGAGCTGTTTTTT
TRBV30	NA	NA	TRBJ1-1	CAWSQDTEAFF	TGTGCCTGGAGCCAGGACACTGAAGCTTTCTTT
TRBV11-2	once	NA	TRBJ2-3	CASSLAGRYTDTQYF	TGTGCCAGCAGCTTGGCAGGGAGGTACACAGATACGCAGTATTTT
TRBV5-1	NA	TRBD2	TRBJ2-7	CASSLGPFSGGASYEQYF	TGCGCCAGCAGCTTGGGCCCTTTTAGCGGGGGGGCTTCCTACGAGCAGTACTTC
TRBV6-1	NA	NA	TRBJ2-3	CASSEAGQTTDTQYF	TGTGCCAGCAGTGAAGCGGGGCAGACCACAGATACGCAGTATTTT
TRBV19	once	NA	TRBJ2-3	CASRSSTVSTDTQYF	TGTGCCAGTAGGTCGAGCACCGTAAGCACAGATACGCAGTATTTT
TRBV29-1	NA	NA	TRBJ2-1	CSVLTFGIYNEQFF	TGCAGCGTTTTGACTTTCGGGATATACAATGAGCAGTTCTTC
TRBV6-5	NA	NA	TRBJ1-6	CASSKLQLDNTALHF	TGTGCCAGCAGTAAGCTACAGCTTGATAATACGGCCCTCCACTTT
TRBV5-6	once	NA	TRBJ1-1	CASSWDRLNTEAFF	TGTGCCAGCAGCTGGGACCGCCTGAACACTGAAGCTTTCTTT
TRBV28	NA	NA	TRBJ2-2	CASSLVTGGELFF	TGTGCCAGCAGTTTAGTCACGGGCGGGGAGCTGTTTTTT
TRBV30	once	NA	TRBJ1-1	CAREGETNTEAFF	TGTGCCCGAGAGGGGGAGACGAACACTGAAGCTTTCTTT
TRBV7-3	NA	TRBD2	TRBJ2-5	CASSLTSGDQTQYF	TGTGCCAGCAGCTTAACTAGCGGGGATCAGACCCAGTACTTC
TRBV10-1	once	TRBD2	TRBJ2-5	CASSEGLAGGQETQYF	TGCGCCAGCAGTGAGGGGCTAGCGGGGGGACAAGAGACCCAGTACTTC
TRBV9	NA	NA	TRBJ1-2	CASSAPQGSRGYTF	TGTGCCAGCAGCGCCCCCCAAGGAAGTCGGGGCTACACCTTC
TRBV5-1	once	NA	TRBJ1-1	CASSSDYTSAITEAFF	TGCGCCAGCAGCTCCGATTATACCTCAGCCATCACTGAAGCTTTCTTT
TRBV6-6	NA	NA	TRBJ2-7	CASSPGTYEQYF	TGTGCCAGCAGCCCCGGGACCTACGAGCAGTACTTC
TRBV7-2	NA	NA	TRBJ2-7	CASSSLQGYEQYF	TGTGCCAGCAGCTCGTTACAGGGCTACGAGCAGTACTTC
TRBV5-1	NA	NA	TRBJ1-1	CASTKSTDNTEAFF	TGCGCCAGCACGAAAAGCACGGATAACACTGAAGCTTTCTTT
TRBV18	NA	NA	TRBJ1-4	CASSPRPVEKLFF	TGTGCCAGCTCACCTCGGCCCGTGGAAAAACTGTTTTTT
TRBV30	NA	NA	TRBJ2-3	CACFRQGGVSTDTQYF	TGTGCCTGCTTTCGTCAGGGGGGTGTAAGCACAGATACGCAGTATTTT
TRBV7-2	NA	TRBD1	TRBJ1-2	CASSLAFRQGRTLGYTF	TGTGCCAGCAGCTTAGCGTTCCGACAGGGTAGGACGTTGGGCTACACCTTC
TRBV5-1	NA	NA	TRBJ1-3	CASSPEPPTDTIYF	TGCGCCAGCAGCCCGGAGCCACCAACGGACACCATATATTTT
TRBV18	NA	TRBD2	TRBJ2-6	CASSPVGGSHSGANVLTF	TGTGCCAGCTCACCGGTCGGGGGGTCGCACTCTGGGGCCAACGTCCTGACTTTC
TRBV10-2	NA	NA	TRBJ1-1	CASSSGGSTEAFF	TGCGCCAGCAGTTCGGGCGGGAGCACTGAAGCTTTCTTT
TRBV6-2/TRBV6-3	NA	TRBD1	TRBJ2-7	CASSKTGGIYEQYF	TGTGCCAGCAGCAAGACAGGGGGCATCTACGAGCAGTACTTC
TRBV20-1	NA	NA	TRBJ2-7	CSASSQGMWEQYF	TGCAGTGCTAGTAGTCAGGGGATGTGGGAGCAGTACTTC
TRBV6-1	NA	NA	TRBJ1-6	CASSEVGGIMTPLHF	TGTGCCAGCAGTGAAGTTGGAGGGATAATGACACCCCTCCACTTT
TRBV7-2	NA	NA	TRBJ1-2	CASSPPPTVGYTF	TGTGCCAGCAGCCCCCCCCCGACAGTCGGCTACACCTTC
TRBV9	NA	NA	TRBJ2-2	CASSVEGAPHTGELFF	TGTGCCAGCAGCGTAGAAGGGGCCCCCCACACCGGGGAGCTGTTTTTT